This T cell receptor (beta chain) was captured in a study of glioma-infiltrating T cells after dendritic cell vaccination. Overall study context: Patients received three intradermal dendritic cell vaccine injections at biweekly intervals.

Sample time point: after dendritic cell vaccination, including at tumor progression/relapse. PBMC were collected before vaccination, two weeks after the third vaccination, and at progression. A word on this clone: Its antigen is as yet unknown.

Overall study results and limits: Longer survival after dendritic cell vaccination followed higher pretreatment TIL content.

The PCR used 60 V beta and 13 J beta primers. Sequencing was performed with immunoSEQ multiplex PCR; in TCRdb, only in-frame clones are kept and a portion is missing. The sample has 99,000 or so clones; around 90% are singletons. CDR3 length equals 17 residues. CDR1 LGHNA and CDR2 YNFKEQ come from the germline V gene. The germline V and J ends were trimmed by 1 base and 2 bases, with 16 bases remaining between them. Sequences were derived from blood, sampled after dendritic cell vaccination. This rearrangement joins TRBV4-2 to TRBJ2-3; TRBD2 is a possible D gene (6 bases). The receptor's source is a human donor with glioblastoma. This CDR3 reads CASSQAFRGKNTDTQYF. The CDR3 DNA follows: TGTGCCAGCAGCCAAGCATTTCGCGGGAAGAACACAGATACGCAGTATTTT.